Sequencing of this T cell receptor beta chain was carried out in a study of cytomegalovirus exposure and HLA in healthy donors. This clone was seen a few times. Primers for the PCR totalled 60 Vbeta and 13 Jbeta. Only in-frame clones appear in the TCRdb table, and some are missing; sequencing was by immunoSEQ multiplex PCR. The data contain 99,000 or so clones, over 9.5% of them singletons. Germline V gene lookup returns CDR1 KGHSH and CDR2 LQKENI. The germline V and J ends were trimmed by 2 bases and 7 bases, with 9 bases remaining between them. CDR3 size: 12 residues. Sequenced input: PBMCs. The TCR sequence derives from a man aged 35 to 55 in good health and CMV-seropositive. The gene calls are TRBV18 and TRBJ2-7, with a weak D call TRBD2 (6 bases). Written as DNA, the CDR3 is TGTGCCAGCTCACCAGATGCGGGGGAGCAGTACTTC. Protein sequence: CASSPDAGEQYF. Drawing the rest from reference TRBV18 and TRBJ2-7, the complete variable domain is NAGVMQNPRHLVRRRGQEARLRCSPMKGHSHVYWYRQLPEEGLKFMVYLQKENIIDESGMPKERFSAEFPKEGPSILRIQQVVRGDSAAYFCASSPDAGEQYFGPGTRLTVT.